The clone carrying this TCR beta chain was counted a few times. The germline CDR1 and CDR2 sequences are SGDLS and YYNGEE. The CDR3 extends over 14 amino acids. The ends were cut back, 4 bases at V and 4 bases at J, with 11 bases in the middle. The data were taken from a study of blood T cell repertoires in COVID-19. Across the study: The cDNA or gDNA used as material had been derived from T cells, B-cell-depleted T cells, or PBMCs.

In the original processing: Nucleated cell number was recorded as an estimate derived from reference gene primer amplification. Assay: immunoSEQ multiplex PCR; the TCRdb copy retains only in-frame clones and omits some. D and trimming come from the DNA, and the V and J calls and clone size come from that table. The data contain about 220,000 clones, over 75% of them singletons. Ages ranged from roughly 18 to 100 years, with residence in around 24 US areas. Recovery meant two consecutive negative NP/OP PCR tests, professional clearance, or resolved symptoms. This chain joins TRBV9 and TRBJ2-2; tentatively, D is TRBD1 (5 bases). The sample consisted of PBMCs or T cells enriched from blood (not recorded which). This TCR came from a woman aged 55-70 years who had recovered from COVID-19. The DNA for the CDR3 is TGTGCCAGCAGCCCTCAGGGATTCACCGGGGAGCTGTTTTTT. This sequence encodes CASSPQGFTGELFF.